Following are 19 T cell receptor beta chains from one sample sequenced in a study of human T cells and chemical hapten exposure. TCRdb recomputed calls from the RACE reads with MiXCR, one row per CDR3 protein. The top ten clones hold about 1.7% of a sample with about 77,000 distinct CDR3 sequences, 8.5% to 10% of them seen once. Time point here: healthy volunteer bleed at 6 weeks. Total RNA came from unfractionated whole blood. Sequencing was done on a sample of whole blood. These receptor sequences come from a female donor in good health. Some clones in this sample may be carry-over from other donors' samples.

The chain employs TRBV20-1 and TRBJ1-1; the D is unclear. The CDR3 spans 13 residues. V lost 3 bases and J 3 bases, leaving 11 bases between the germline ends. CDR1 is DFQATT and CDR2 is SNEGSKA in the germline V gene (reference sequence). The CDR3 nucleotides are TGCAGTGCTAGGGCTTTTACGCACACTGAAGCTTTCTTT. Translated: CSARAFTHTEAFF.

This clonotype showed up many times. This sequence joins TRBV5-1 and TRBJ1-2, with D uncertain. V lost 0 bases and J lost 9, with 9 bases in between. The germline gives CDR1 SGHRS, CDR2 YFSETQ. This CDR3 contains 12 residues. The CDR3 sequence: CASSLAEGRYTF. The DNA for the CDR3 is TGCGCCAGCAGCTTGGCCGAAGGGCGCTACACCTTC. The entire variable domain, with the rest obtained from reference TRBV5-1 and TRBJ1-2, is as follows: KAGVTQTPRYLIKTRGQQVTLSCSPISGHRSVSWYQQTPGQGLQFLFEYFSETQRNKGNFPGRFSGRQFSNSRSEMNVSTLELGDSALYLCASSLAEGRYTFGSGTRLTVV.

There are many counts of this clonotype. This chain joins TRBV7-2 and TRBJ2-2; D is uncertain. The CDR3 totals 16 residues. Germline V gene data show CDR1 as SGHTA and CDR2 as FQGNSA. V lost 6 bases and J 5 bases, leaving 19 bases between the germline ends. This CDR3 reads CASSSDPTGRTGELFF. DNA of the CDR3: TGTGCCAGCAGTTCCGACCCGACCGGAAGGACCGGGGAGCTGTTTTTT.

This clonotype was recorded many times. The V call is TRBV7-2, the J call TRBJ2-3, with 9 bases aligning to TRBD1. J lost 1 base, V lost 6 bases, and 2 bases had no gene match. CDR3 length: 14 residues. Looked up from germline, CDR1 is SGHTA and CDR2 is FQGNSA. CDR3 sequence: CASRRTGGTDTQYF. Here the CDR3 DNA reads TGTGCCAGCAGGCGGACAGGGGGCACAGATACGCAGTATTTT.

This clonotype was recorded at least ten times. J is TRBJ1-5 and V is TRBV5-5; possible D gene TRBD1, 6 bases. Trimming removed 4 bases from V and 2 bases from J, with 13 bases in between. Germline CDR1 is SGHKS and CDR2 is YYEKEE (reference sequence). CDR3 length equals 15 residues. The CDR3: CASSAQGSGNQPQHF. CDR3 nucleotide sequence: TGTGCCAGCAGCGCACAGGGAAGCGGCAATCAGCCCCAGCATTTT.

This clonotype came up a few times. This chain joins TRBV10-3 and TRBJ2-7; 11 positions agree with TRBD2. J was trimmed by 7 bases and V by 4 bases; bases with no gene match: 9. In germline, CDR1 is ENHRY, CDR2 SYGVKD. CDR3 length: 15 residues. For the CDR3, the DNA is TGTGCCATCAGTGGTAGCGGGGGGGCCTTGTCTGAGCAGTACTTC. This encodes CAISGSGGALSEQYF.

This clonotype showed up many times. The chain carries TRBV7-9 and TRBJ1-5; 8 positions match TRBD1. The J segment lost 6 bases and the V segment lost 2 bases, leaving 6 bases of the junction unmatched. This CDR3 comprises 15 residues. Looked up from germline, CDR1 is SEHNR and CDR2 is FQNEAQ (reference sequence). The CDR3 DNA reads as TGTGCCAGCAGCTTACAGGGGGCGTTGGGTCAGCCCCAGCATTTT. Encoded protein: CASSLQGALGQPQHF.

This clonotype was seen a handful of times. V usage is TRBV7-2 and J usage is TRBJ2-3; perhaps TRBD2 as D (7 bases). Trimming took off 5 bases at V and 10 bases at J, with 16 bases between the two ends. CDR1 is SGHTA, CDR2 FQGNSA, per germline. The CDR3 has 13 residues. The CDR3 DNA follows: TGTGCCAGCAGCCCTCGGACGGGGGGCTCGCAGTATTTT. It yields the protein CASSPRTGGSQYF. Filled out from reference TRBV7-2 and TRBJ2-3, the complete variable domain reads GAGVSQSPSNKVTEKGKDVELRCDPISGHTALYWYRQSLGQGLEFLIYFQGNSAPDKSGLPSDRFSAERTGGSVSTLTIQRTQQEDSAVYLCASSPRTGGSQYFGPGTRLTVL.

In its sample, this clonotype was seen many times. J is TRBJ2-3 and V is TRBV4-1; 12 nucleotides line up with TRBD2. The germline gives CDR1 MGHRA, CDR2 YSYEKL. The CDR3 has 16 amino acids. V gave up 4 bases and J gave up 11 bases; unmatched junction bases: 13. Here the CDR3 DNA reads TGCGCCAGCAGCCTTCTAGGACTAGCGGGGCACAACCAGCAGTATTTT. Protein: CASSLLGLAGHNQQYF.

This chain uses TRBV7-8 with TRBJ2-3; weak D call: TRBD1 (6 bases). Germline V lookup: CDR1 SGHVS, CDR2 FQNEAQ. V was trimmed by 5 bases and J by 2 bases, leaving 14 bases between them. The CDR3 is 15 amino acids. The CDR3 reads CASSPTWGHTDTQYF. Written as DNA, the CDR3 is TGTGCCAGCAGCCCCACCTGGGGGCACACAGATACGCAGTATTTT.

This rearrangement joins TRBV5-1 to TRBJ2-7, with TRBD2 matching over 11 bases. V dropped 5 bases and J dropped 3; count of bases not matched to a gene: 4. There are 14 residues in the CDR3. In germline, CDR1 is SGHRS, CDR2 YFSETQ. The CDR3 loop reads CASSHSGGDYEQYF. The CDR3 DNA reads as TGCGCCAGCAGTCATAGCGGGGGGGACTACGAGCAGTACTTC.

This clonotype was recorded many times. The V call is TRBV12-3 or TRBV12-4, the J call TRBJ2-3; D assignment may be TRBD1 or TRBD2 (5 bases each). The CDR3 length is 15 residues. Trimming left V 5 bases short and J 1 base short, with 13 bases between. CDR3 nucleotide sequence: TGTGCCAGCAGTCCCCGGGAAGGGGGCACAGATACGCAGTATTTT. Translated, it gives CASSPREGGTDTQYF.

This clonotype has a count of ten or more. The CDR3 DNA reads TGCAGTGCTACGATGGGGGGCACCCCCGAGCAGTACTTC. Residues: CSATMGGTPEQYF. The genes are TRBV20-1 and TRBJ2-7; tentatively, D is TRBD1 or TRBD2 (6 bases each). CDR1 is DFQATT and CDR2 is SNEGSKA in the germline V gene (reference sequence). The CDR3 is 13 amino acids. V gave up 4 bases and J gave up 6 bases, with 16 bases separating them.

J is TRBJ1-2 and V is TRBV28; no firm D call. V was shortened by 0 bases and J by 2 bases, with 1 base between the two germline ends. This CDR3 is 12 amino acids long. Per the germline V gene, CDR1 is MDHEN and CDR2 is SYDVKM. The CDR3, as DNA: TGTGCCAGCAGTTTATGGAACTATGGCTACACCTTC. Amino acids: CASSLWNYGYTF.

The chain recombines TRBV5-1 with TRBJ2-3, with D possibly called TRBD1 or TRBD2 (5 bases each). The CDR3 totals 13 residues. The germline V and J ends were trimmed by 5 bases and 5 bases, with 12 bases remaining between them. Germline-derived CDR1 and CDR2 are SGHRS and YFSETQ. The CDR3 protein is CASSKGSEDTQYF. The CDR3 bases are TGCGCCAGCAGTAAGGGGAGCGAAGATACGCAGTATTTT. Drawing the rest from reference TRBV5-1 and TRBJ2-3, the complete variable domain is KAGVTQTPRYLIKTRGQQVTLSCSPISGHRSVSWYQQTPGQGLQFLFEYFSETQRNKGNFPGRFSGRQFSNSRSEMNVSTLELGDSALYLCASSKGSEDTQYFGPGTRLTVL.

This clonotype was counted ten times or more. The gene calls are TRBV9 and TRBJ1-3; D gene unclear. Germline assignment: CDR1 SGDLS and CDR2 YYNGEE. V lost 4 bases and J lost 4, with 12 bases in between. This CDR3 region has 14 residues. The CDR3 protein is CASSSTSKGNTIYF. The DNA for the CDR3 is TGTGCCAGCAGCAGCACTTCCAAAGGAAACACCATATATTTT.

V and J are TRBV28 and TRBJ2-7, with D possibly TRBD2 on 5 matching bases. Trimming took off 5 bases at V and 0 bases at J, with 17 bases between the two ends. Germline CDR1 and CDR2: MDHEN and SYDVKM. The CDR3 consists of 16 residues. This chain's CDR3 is CASSPYFGTSSYEQYF. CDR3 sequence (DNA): TGTGCCAGCAGTCCGTACTTTGGAACTAGCTCCTACGAGCAGTACTTC.

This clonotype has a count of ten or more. CDR3 region: CASSASRTGGQETQYF. CDR3 DNA: TGTGCCAGCAGTGCCTCGAGGACAGGGGGCCAAGAGACCCAGTACTTC. The chain recombines TRBV28 with TRBJ2-5; TRBD1 matches at 10 bases. This CDR3 spans 16 amino acids. V dropped 5 bases and J dropped 1; count of bases not matched to a gene: 7. CDR1 and CDR2 (germline): MDHEN, SYDVKM.

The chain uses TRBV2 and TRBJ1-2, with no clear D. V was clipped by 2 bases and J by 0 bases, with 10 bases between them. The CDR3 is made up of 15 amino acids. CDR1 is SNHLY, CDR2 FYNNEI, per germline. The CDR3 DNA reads TGTGCCAGCAGTGAAATACCGGTAGCTAACTATGGCTACACCTTC. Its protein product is CASSEIPVANYGYTF.